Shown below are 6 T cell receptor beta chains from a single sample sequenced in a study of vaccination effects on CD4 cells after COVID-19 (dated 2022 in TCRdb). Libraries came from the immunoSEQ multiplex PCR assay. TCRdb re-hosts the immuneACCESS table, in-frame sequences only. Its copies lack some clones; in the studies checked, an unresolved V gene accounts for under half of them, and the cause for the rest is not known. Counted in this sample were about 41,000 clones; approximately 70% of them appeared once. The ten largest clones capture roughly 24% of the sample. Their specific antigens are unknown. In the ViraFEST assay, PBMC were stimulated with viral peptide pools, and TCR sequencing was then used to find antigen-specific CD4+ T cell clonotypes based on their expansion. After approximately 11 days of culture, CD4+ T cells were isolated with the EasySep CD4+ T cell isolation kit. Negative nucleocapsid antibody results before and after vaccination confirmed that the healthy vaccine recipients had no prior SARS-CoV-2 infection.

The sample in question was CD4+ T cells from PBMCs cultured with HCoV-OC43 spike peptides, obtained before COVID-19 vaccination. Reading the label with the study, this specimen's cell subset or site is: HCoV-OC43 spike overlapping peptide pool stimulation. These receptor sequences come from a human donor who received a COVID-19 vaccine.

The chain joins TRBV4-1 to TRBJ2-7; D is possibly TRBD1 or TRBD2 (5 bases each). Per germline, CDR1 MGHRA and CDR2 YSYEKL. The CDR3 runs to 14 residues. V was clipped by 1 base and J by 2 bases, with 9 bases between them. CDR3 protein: CASSQGDPPYEQYF. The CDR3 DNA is TGCGCCAGCAGCCAAGGGGACCCTCCCTACGAGCAGTACTTC.

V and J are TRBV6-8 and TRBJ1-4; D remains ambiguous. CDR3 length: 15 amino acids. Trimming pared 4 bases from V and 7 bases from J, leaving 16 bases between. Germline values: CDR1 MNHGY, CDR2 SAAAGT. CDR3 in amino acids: CASSLGRGSTEKLFF. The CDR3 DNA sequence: TGTGCCAGCAGTTTAGGGCGGGGAAGTACTGAAAAACTGTTTTTT.

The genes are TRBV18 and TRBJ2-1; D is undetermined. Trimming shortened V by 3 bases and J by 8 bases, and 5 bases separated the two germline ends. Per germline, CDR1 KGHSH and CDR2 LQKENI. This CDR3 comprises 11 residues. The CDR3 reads CASSPHDEQFF. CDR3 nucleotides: TGTGCCAGCTCACCGCACGATGAGCAGTTCTTC.

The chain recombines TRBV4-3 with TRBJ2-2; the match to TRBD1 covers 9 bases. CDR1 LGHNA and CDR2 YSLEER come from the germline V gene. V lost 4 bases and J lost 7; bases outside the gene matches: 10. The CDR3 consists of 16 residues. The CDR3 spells CASSPGQGGYGGELFF. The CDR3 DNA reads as TGCGCCAGCAGCCCGGGACAGGGAGGGTACGGCGGGGAGCTGTTTTTT.

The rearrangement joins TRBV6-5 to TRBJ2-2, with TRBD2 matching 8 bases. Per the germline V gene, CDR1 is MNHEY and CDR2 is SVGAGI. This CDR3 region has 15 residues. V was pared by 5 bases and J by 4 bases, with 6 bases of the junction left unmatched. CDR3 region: CASSTGLAGTGELFF. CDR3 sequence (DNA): TGTGCCAGCAGTACAGGCCTAGCGGGCACCGGGGAGCTGTTTTTT.

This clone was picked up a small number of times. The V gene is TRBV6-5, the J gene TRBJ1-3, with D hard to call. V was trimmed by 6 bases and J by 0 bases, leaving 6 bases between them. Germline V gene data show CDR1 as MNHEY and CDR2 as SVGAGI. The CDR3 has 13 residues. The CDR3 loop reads CASRTSSGNTIYF. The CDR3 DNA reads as TGTGCCAGCAGGACATCCTCTGGAAACACCATATATTTT.